This TCR beta chain originates from a study of T cells in Graves' hyperthyroidism and ophthalmopathy. V lost 3 bases, J lost 7 bases, and 10 bases lay in between. The germline gives CDR1 SGDLS, CDR2 YYNGEE. The CDR3 has 13 amino acids. This clonotype was observed a handful of times. Researchers amplified the TCR beta CDR3 regions from RNA transcripts. A first-round RT-PCR of the TCR CDR3 used the HTBI primer set. A single record per CDR3 protein comes from TCRdb applying MiXCR to the multiplex PCR reads. Of approximately 520,000 distinct CDR3 sequences listed, roughly a quarter are singletons. The chain links TRBV9 to TRBJ2-2; no reliable D call. Specimen: blood. The sequence was collected from a woman in her twenties or thirties with Graves' ophthalmopathy. The CDR3 sequence is CASSGRELGELFF. The CDR3, as DNA: TGTGCCAGCAGCGGCCGAGAACTCGGGGAGCTGTTTTTT. Based on the CDR3 plus reference TRBV9 and TRBJ2-2, the full variable domain is DSGVTQTPKHLITATGQRVTLRCSPRSGDLSVYWYQQSLDQGLQFLIQYYNGEERAKGNILERFSAQQFPDLHSELNLSSLELGDSALYFCASSGRELGELFFGEGSRLTVL.